The sequence of this T cell receptor (beta chain) was determined in a study of cytomegalovirus exposure and HLA in healthy donors. At the level of the study: Across more than 350 genotyped donors, 81% landed in the Caucasian-associated ancestry cluster. Broader study findings: Later genetic work tied a missense DCLRE1C variant to beta-chain V and J trimming.

The germline CDR1 and CDR2 sequences are MNHNS and SASEGT. V lost 0 bases to trimming and J lost 4 bases; unmatched junction nucleotides: 4. CDR3 length equals 17 residues. Turning to this clone: Its specificity is unknown.

The study ran its PCR with 60 Vbeta and 13 Jbeta primers. Assay: immunoSEQ multiplex PCR; the TCRdb copy retains only in-frame clones and omits some. The sample holds 170,000 or so clones, about 73% seen once. Unrecorded immune exposures were likely, despite nominal health at sampling. The specimen was PBMCs. The genes are TRBV6-1 and TRBJ2-1; 12 bases fit TRBD2. The TCR originated in a middle-aged woman in good health and CMV-seronegative. The CDR3 bases are TGTGCCAGCAGTGAAGCTCCCACTAGCGGGGGGTACAATGAGCAGTTCTTC. This translates into CASSEAPTSGGYNEQFF.